This paragraph reports one TCR beta chain. The specificity of this receptor is unknown. No base-level quality is on record; no much larger clone is a single base apart. TCRbeta CDR3 regions were amplified from genomic DNA using the immunoSEQ Assay, a bias-controlled multiplex PCR. Per the authors' processing: Within the assay, amplification of reference gene primers was used to estimate how many nucleated cells each sample contained. To quantify the absolute abundance of each unique TCRbeta CDR3 rearrangement, sequence reads were collapsed and filtered. For each sample, productive Simpson clonality was calculated as the square root of Simpson's diversity index across productive rearrangements. TCRdb limited this immuneACCESS table to in-frame rearrangements with V and J called. A share of clones is missing; checked studies link under half to unresolved V genes, and the rest is unexplained. V and J calls and clone size come straight from that table; D and trimming were deduced from the DNA. The sample includes a few hundred thousand clones, with 87% observed a single time. 6% to 6.5% of the sample lies in the top ten.

The sample belongs to a study of blood T cell repertoires in COVID-19 (dated by TCRdb to about 2020). Study-wide context: Samples from collaborators originated in the United States, Italy and Spain and spanned both the acute and convalescent phases of COVID-19. The prospective study material was composed of cDNA or gDNA derived from T cells, B-cell-depleted T cells, or PBMCs. Subjects who had been exposed to COVID-19, were actively infected with it, or had recovered from it provided the deeply sampled blood TCRbeta repertoires that made up the dataset. The repertoires were released in a freely available public database intended as a resource for research on the immune response to SARS-CoV-2. Samples were obtained from the ongoing ImmuneRACE study (first 160 participants) and from 1,254 subjects provided by 6 global collaborators. The sample metadata nearly always contained a de-identified subject ID, COVID-19 status, age in years and sex. Where HLA class I and class II types were available, the types were taken from metadata supplied by the sample provider, not from assay-based typing.

Enrolling through a virtual design, the prospective study's participants ranged in age from about 18 to 100 years and lived across more than 20 United States geographic areas. In the prospective study, participants were assigned to cohorts based on the clinical history participants reported in a screening survey and a study questionnaire. Recovered participants in ImmuneRACE Cohort 3 were defined as having two consecutive negative NP/OP PCR tests, clearance from a healthcare professional, or resolution of symptoms. In the prospective study, mobile phlebotomists collected whole blood, serum and a nasopharyngeal or oropharyngeal swab from each participant. Additional blood draws and questionnaires over an approximately 2-month period could optionally be provided by prospective study participants. Before DNA extraction, prospective study blood samples were shipped either frozen or at room temperature.

From the cysteine through the phenylalanine, the CDR3 covers 16 amino acids. Only the CDR3 part of the read is kept: 48 bases, read in frame from the first base. After removal of 5 bases from V and 2 bases from J, the junction retains 7 bases not matched to a gene. Looking up the germline V gene yields CDR1 KGHDR and CDR2 SFDVKD. Study-level results and caveats: Clinical and demographic metadata were provided uncurated, with the amount varying by source and participant.

Material for sequencing was PBMCs or T cells enriched from blood (not recorded which). The sequence links TRBV24-1 to TRBJ2-3, with 9 bases matching TRBD2. The TCR originated in a woman aged 40 to 50 who had recovered from COVID-19. The nucleotide sequence reads as follows: TGTGCCACCAGTGGGGCGACTAGCGGCAACACAGATACGCAGTATTTT. Its translation reads: CATSGATSGNTDTQYF.